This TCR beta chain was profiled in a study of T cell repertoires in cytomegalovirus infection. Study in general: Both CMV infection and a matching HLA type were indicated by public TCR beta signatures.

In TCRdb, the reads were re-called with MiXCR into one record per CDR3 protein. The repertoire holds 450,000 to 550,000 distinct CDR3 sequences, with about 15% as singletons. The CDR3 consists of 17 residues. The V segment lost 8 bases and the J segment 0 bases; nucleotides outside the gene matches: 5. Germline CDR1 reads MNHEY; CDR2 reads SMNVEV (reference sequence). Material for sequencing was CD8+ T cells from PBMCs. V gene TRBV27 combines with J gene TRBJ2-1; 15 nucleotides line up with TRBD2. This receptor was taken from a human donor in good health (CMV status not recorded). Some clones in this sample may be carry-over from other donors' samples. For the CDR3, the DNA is TGTGCCAGCCACGGACTAGCGGGGGGGCTCTCCTACAATGAGCAGTTCTTC. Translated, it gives CASHGLAGGLSYNEQFF.